Listed here are 18 T cell receptor beta chains from one sample, sequenced in a study of blood T cells in healthy people across ages. Primers used in a second PCR of about 7 to 11 cycles were a sample-barcoded 5' primer and a J-beta primer mix. TCRdb recomputed calls from the 5' RACE reads with MiXCR, one row per CDR3 protein. This repertoire shows 1.5 million or so distinct CDR3 sequences, approximately 43% found once; its top ten account for under 5%. The material sequenced was blood. The receptors originated from a woman aged 18-29 years in good health.

This sequence joins TRBV4-1 and TRBJ1-4, with 7 positions matching TRBD1. This CDR3 has 15 residues. V was clipped by 0 bases and J by 10 bases; unmatched bases: 8. Germline V gene lookup returns CDR1 MGHRA and CDR2 YSYEKL. CDR3 loop: CASSQDGQAGGKLFF. The CDR3 coding sequence is TGCGCCAGCAGCCAAGATGGACAGGCCGGGGGAAAACTGTTTTTT.

This clonotype was detected a few times. This rearrangement joins TRBV7-2 to TRBJ2-3, with 7 bases that match TRBD2. The CDR3 loop spans 14 amino acids. Looked up from germline, CDR1 is SGHTA and CDR2 is FQGNSA. Losses at the gene ends were 11 bases for V and 2 bases for J; bases not matched to a gene: 10. CDR3 sequence reads: CAARLAANTDTQYF. For the CDR3, the DNA is TGTGCCGCCCGGCTAGCGGCGAACACAGATACGCAGTATTTT.

The rearrangement joins TRBV4-2 to TRBJ2-3, with D unresolved. The V gene lost 6 bases and the J gene lost 2 bases, with 21 bases spanning the gap. This CDR3 region has 17 residues. Germline V gives CDR1 LGHNA, CDR2 YNFKEQ. This chain's CDR3 is CASSHPKTPRYTDTQYF. CDR3 sequence (DNA): TGTGCCAGCAGTCACCCAAAGACTCCTCGATACACAGATACGCAGTATTTT.

This clonotype has only one observation. This chain links TRBV2 with TRBJ2-4; TRBD1 might be the D (6 bases). The CDR3 totals 14 residues. Germline V lookup: CDR1 SNHLY, CDR2 FYNNEI. V was cut by 7 bases and J by 2 bases, with 12 bases left in between. The CDR3 nucleotides read TGTGCCAGCAATTACAGGGAGACCAAAAACATTCAGTACTTC. Protein sequence: CASNYRETKNIQYF.

This clonotype was seen a few times. The V and J genes are TRBV12-3 or TRBV12-4 and TRBJ1-2; D call uncertain. Trimming pared 5 bases from V and 6 bases from J, leaving 7 bases between. The CDR3 covers 11 residues. The CDR3 loop is CASSTLDGYTF. As DNA, the CDR3 is TGTGCCAGCAGTACGCTCGATGGCTACACCTTC.

This clonotype was seen a handful of times. The rearrangement links TRBV28 to TRBJ1-2; no reliable D call. Germline loops: CDR1 MDHEN, CDR2 SYDVKM. Trimming removed 7 bases at V and 4 bases at J, with 13 bases between. There are 13 residues in the CDR3. DNA for the CDR3: TGTGCCAGCACCCTTGTCCCTTTCTATGGCTACACCTTC. Residues: CASTLVPFYGYTF.

This clonotype has more than one count but fewer than ten. The gene calls are TRBV5-1 and TRBJ2-7, with no clear D. Germline assignment: CDR1 SGHRS and CDR2 YFSETQ. The CDR3 is 14 amino acids. Trimming stripped 3 bases from V and 1 base from J, with 11 bases between. CDR3: CASSWVDGSYEQYF. The DNA for the CDR3 is TGCGCCAGCAGCTGGGTTGACGGATCCTACGAGCAGTACTTC.

This clonotype was seen more than once but under ten times. The V gene is TRBV4-3, the J gene TRBJ2-1, with 11 bases identical to TRBD2. This CDR3 has 16 amino acids. Germline V gene sequence: CDR1 LGHNA, CDR2 YSLEER. Germline trimming cut 4 bases from V and 2 bases from J; bases unmatched to any gene: 4. The CDR3: CASSLRLAGTYNEQFF. Written as DNA, the CDR3 is TGCGCCAGCAGCCTCCGACTAGCGGGGACCTACAATGAGCAGTTCTTC.

J is TRBJ2-3 and V is TRBV4-1, with TRBD2 identical over 12 bases. Trimming took 2 bases from V and 5 from J; bases not matched to a gene: 8. Germline values: CDR1 MGHRA, CDR2 YSYEKL. This CDR3 has 17 amino acids. The CDR3 DNA is TGCGCCAGCAGCCAACCGACTAGCGGGAGAATGAGAGATACGCAGTATTTT. Translated: CASSQPTSGRMRDTQYF.

The J gene is TRBJ2-3, the V gene TRBV20-1; D is undetermined. Germline V gives CDR1 DFQATT, CDR2 SNEGSKA (reference sequence). CDR3 length: 15 amino acids. Trimming took off 0 bases at V and 2 bases at J, with 12 bases between the two ends. The CDR3 coding sequence is TGCAGTGCTAGAGACCGGCTGCGGAACACAGATACGCAGTATTTT. Its protein is CSARDRLRNTDTQYF.

This clonotype was recorded a few times. V usage is TRBV20-1 and J usage is TRBJ1-2, with D tentatively TRBD1 (6 bases). V lost 5 bases and J 4 bases, leaving 17 bases between the germline ends. Looked up from germline, CDR1 is DFQATT and CDR2 is SNEGSKA (reference sequence). The CDR3 has 14 residues. As DNA, the CDR3 is TGCAGTGCTGCGGACAGCCACGATGCCTATGGCTACACCTTC. Translated, it gives CSAADSHDAYGYTF.

The J gene is TRBJ1-2, the V gene TRBV20-1; D perhaps matches TRBD1 (6 bases). The CDR3 loop spans 15 amino acids. Germline CDR1 reads DFQATT; CDR2 reads SNEGSKA (reference sequence). V lost 1 base to trimming and J lost 4 bases, with 16 bases between them. The CDR3 loop is CSARALSRGGYGYTF. The CDR3 DNA is TGCAGTGCTAGAGCCTTGAGCAGGGGAGGCTATGGCTACACCTTC.

The genes are TRBV27 and TRBJ2-3; tentatively, D is TRBD2 (6 bases). Germline V gene sequence: CDR1 MNHEY, CDR2 SMNVEV (reference sequence). There are 16 residues in the CDR3. Trimming cost V 1 base and J 5 bases, with 16 bases left between them. The CDR3 here is CASSLLARETKDTQYF. CDR3 sequence (DNA): TGTGCCAGCAGTTTATTAGCGCGGGAAACAAAAGATACGCAGTATTTT.

This clonotype has a handful of counts. This chain connects TRBV27 to TRBJ2-1; 8 nucleotides align to TRBD1. V was pared by 5 bases and J by 5 bases, with 5 bases of the junction left unmatched. The CDR3 consists of 14 residues. Germline V CDR1 and CDR2: MNHEY, SMNVEV (reference sequence). The CDR3 sequence: CASSTDREDNEQFF. CDR3 nucleotides: TGTGCCAGCAGTACGGACAGGGAGGACAATGAGCAGTTCTTC.

The CDR3 loop reads CASSGPGPRGGYTF. DNA of the CDR3: TGTGCCAGCAGTGGGCCGGGACCTAGGGGAGGCTACACCTTC. The chain recombines TRBV2 with TRBJ1-2, with D perhaps TRBD1 (5 bases). CDR1 is SNHLY, CDR2 FYNNEI, per germline. Trimming cost V 4 bases and J 8 bases, with 17 bases left between them. The CDR3 runs 14 residues.

V gene TRBV6-2 or TRBV6-3 combines with J gene TRBJ2-1; D possibly corresponds to TRBD2 (5 bases). V was clipped by 2 bases and J by 8 bases, with 13 bases between them. Germline assignment: CDR1 MNHEY and CDR2 SVGEGT. The CDR3 has 14 amino acids. This CDR3 is CASSYIVGGDEQFF. As DNA, the CDR3 is TGTGCCAGCAGTTACATTGTCGGAGGCGATGAGCAGTTCTTC.

This clonotype turned up a few times. The chain uses TRBV20-1 and TRBJ2-3; tentatively, D is TRBD2 (6 bases). The length of the CDR3 is 14 residues. Germline V lookup: CDR1 DFQATT, CDR2 SNEGSKA (reference sequence). V lost 0 bases and J 4 bases, leaving 11 bases between the germline ends. CDR3 sequence: CSARDRERADTQYF. The CDR3 DNA reads TGCAGTGCTAGAGACCGGGAGAGGGCAGATACGCAGTATTTT.

The table lists this clonotype with a count of one. The V call is TRBV20-1, the J call TRBJ2-3, with D possibly matching TRBD1 (5 bases). The CDR3 runs to 13 residues. V was shortened by 4 bases and J by 6 bases, with 14 bases between the two germline ends. Germline CDR1 is DFQATT and CDR2 is SNEGSKA (reference sequence). Here the CDR3 DNA reads TGCAGTGCTATCAGGGCACTCGGGGATACGCAGTATTTT. As protein: CSAIRALGDTQYF.